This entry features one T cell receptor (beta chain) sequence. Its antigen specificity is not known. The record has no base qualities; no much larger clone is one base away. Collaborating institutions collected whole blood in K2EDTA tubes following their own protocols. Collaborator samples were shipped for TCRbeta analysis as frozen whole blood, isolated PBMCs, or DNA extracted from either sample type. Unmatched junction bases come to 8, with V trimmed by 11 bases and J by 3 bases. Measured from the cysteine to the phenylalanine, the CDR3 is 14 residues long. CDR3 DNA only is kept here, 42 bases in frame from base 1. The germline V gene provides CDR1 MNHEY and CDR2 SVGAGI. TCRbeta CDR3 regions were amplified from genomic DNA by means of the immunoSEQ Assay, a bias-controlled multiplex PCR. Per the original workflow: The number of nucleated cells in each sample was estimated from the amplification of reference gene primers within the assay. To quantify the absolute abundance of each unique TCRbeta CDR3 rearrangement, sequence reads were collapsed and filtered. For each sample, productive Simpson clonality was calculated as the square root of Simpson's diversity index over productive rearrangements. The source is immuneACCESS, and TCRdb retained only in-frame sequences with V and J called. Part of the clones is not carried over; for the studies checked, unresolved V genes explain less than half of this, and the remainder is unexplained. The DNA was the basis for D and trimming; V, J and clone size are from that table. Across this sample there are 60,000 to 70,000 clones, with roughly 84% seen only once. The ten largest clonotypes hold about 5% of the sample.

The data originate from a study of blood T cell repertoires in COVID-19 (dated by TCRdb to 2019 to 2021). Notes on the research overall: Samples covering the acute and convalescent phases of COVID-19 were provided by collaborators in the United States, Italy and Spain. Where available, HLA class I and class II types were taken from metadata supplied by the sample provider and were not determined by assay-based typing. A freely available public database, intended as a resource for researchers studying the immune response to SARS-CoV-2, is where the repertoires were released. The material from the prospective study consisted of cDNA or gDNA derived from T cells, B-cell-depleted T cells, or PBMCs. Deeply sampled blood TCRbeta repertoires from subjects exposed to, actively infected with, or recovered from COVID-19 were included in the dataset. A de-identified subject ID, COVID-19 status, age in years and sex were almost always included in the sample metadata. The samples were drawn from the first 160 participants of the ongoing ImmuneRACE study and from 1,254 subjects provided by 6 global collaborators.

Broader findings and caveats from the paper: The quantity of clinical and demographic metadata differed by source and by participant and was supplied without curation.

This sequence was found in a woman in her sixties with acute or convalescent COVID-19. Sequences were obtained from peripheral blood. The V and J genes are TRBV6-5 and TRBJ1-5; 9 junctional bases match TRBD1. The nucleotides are TGTGCCTCCTGGGACAGGGTTGTCAATCAGCCCCAGCATTTT. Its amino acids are CASWDRVVNQPQHF.